This TCR beta chain was identified during a study of T cell responses to AZD1222 COVID-19 vaccine. Method: immunoSEQ multiplex PCR; TCRdb's copy keeps in-frame clones and lacks some. This table holds roughly 80,000 clones, roughly 90% found once. Germline CDR1 and CDR2: MNHEY and SVGAGI. The V and J ends lost 6 bases and 8 bases, in that order; junction bases with no gene match: 9. The CDR3 has 13 residues. The specimen was peripheral blood, collected on day 0 of MenACWY control vaccination. The V gene is TRBV6-5, the J gene TRBJ1-2; 7 bases line up with TRBD1. The sequence came from an adult in good health. The CDR3 region is CASRTPGGNGYTF. The CDR3 coding sequence is TGTGCCAGCAGGACCCCAGGGGGAAACGGCTACACCTTC.